Shown below are 9 T cell receptor beta chains from a single sample sequenced in a study of CD8+ T cells in alopecia areata (dated by TCRdb to 2017 to 2018). The receptor library was made with the immunoSEQ multiplex PCR assay. For TCR sequencing, RNA was extracted from every sample and reverse transcribed into cDNA to serve as template. Drawn from immuneACCESS, this table holds only the in-frame rearrangements with V and J called that TCRdb kept. Clones are partly lost; checked studies trace under half to an unresolved V gene and leave the rest unexplained. The sample has approximately 110,000 clones on record, with no singletons. The ten most abundant clones make up around a fifth of the sample. The source material was lesional skin. The receptors shown here come from a C3H/HeJ mouse with alopecia areata. This strain is of MHC haplotype H2-k.

Note on this clone: TCRdb's protein and the DNA translation differ at residue 11; the protein here comes from the DNA. Gene names are mouse gene names. The CDR3 extends 3 residues past the end of the read, so its final part is completed from the germline J gene. This chain connects TRBV13-3 to TRBJ1-6; 8 nucleotides match TRBD1. TRBJ1-6 is filed as an ORF, its function uncertain. The V gene's germline CDR1 is NNHDY and CDR2 SYVADS. There are 14 residues in the CDR3. V trimming: 3 bases; J trimming: 9 bases; junction bases outside the gene matches: 5. CDR3 loop: CASSGAGGGSPLYF. CDR3 DNA, as far as it was read: TGTGCCAGCAGTGGGGCAGGGGGCGGTTCGCCC.

On this clone itself: Each gene name is a mouse one. Read sequence stops 4 residues before the CDR3 end, and the germline J gene provides the missing end. The chain employs TRBV19 and TRBJ2-1; 11 bases line up with TRBD2. V dropped 5 bases and J dropped 4; count of bases not matched to a gene: 5. The CDR3 loop spans 15 amino acids. Looked up from germline, CDR1 is FNHDT and CDR2 is SITEND (reference sequence). The CDR3 protein is CASRPGTGGYAEQFF. The DNA read from the CDR3 is TGTGCCAGCAGACCCGGGACTGGGGGATATGCT.

In this sample, this clone turned up a few times. The protein recorded in TCRdb does not match the translated DNA at residue 11; the protein presented here comes from translating the DNA. Gene names denote mouse genes. The CDR3 extends 3 residues past the end of the read, so its final part is completed from the germline J gene. This chain uses TRBV13-3 with TRBJ1-3; D perhaps matches TRBD1 (5 bases). This CDR3 spans 14 amino acids. Germline V gene lookup returns CDR1 NNHDY and CDR2 SYVADS. Between the trimmed V and J ends, which lost 7 bases and 0 bases, there was a span of 11 bases. The CDR3 sequence is CASHGRDSGNTLYF. CDR3 bases read: TGTGCCAGCCATGGCAGGGATTCTGGAAATACG. Complete variable domain (other parts from reference TRBV13-3 and TRBJ1-3): EAAVTQSPRSKVAVTGGKVTLSCHQTNNHDYMYWYRQDTGHGLRLIHYSYVADSTEKGDIPDGYKASRPSQENFSLILELASLSQTAVYFCASHGRDSGNTLYFGEGSRLIVV.

Notes on this clone: The genes and germline here are from mouse. Coverage ceases 4 residues before the CDR3 finishes, and the germline J gene fills in the end. This chain uses TRBV1 with TRBJ1-4; TRBD1 matches at 7 bases. The CDR3 consists of 16 residues. CDR1 and CDR2 (germline): NSQYPW, LRSPGD (reference sequence). The ends lost 0 bases at V and 3 bases at J; junction bases unmatched: 4. The CDR3 reads CTCSADYRGTNERLFF. Partial CDR3 DNA: TGCACCTGCAGTGCAGATTACAGGGGCACCAACGAA.

This clone was recorded many times. Germline and genes here are mouse. The CDR3 is cut off 4 residues early in the read; its end comes from the germline J gene. The V and J genes are TRBV13-3 and TRBJ1-1; 8 nucleotides align to TRBD1. There are 15 residues in the CDR3. J lost 4 bases, V lost 1 base, and 6 bases had no gene match. CDR1 and CDR2 from the germline V gene are NNHDY and SYVADS. CDR3 DNA, as far as it was read: TGTGCCAGCAGTGATCCTCAGGGGGCAGGCACA. Translating it yields CASSDPQGAGT. The full-length CDR3 reads as CASSDPQGAGTEVFF.

Comments on this clone: The genes and germline here are from mouse. The CDR3 goes on 4 residues after the read ends, and that part is filled in from the germline J gene. The genes are TRBV31 and TRBJ2-1; maybe TRBD1 (6 bases). Per the germline V gene, CDR1 is GKSSPN and CDR2 is SITVG. This CDR3 is built from 12 residues. The sequenced CDR3 bases are TGTGCCTGGAGTTCCGGGACAGCT. It is translated as CAWSSGTA. The full CDR3 reads CAWSSGTAEQFF.

A few counts support this clone. Gene names are the mouse ones. The read falls 4 residues short of the CDR3 end, and the missing part is taken from the germline J gene. The J gene is TRBJ2-1, the V gene TRBV13-2; TRBD1 aligns across 10 bases. The trim removed 3 bases at V and 2 bases at J, leaving 2 bases unmatched. This CDR3 contains 15 residues. CDR1 and CDR2 (germline): NNHNN, SYGAGS (reference sequence). The sequenced CDR3 bases are TGTGCCAGCGGTGGAGGGACAGGGGACTATGCT. The encoded protein is CASGGGTGDYA. The entire CDR3 reads CASGGGTGDYAEQFF.

To note about this clone: Germline and genes here are mouse. The sequenced fragment ends 4 residues before the CDR3 boundary, so the rest is inferred from the germline J gene. This rearrangement joins TRBV1 to TRBJ1-2; D is undetermined. Germline V gene data show CDR1 as NSQYPW and CDR2 as LRSPGD (reference sequence). The CDR3 sequence is 13 residues long. The CDR3 sequence is CTCSADGEPDYTF. The DNA read from the CDR3 is TGCACCTGCAGTGCAGATGGGGAACCC.

This clone has at least ten counts. Genes and germline come from the mouse. This CDR3 is CASSEPGTTDYTF. The covered CDR3 bases are TGTGCCAGCAGTGAACCCGGGACAACC. This chain connects TRBV13-3 to TRBJ1-2, with D perhaps matching TRBD1 (6 bases). The read comes to an end 4 residues before the CDR3 does, leaving the germline J gene to fill in the end. The CDR3 has 13 residues. The germline CDR1 and CDR2 sequences are NNHDY and SYVADS.